The 4 T cell receptor beta chains reported below all come from one sample, sequenced in a study of blood T cell repertoires in COVID-19. Sequencing was performed with immunoSEQ multiplex PCR; in TCRdb, only in-frame clones are kept and a portion is missing. The profile covers about 26,000 clones, with around nine tenths appearing a single time and around 2.7% taken by the ten largest. What was sequenced was peripheral blood. The origin of the receptors is a human donor in a cohort sampled during active COVID-19.

This clone was seen more than once but under ten times. The chain is built from TRBV5-1 and TRBJ1-1, with D possibly TRBD1 on 5 matching bases. This CDR3 region has 14 residues. The V gene lost 1 base and the J gene lost 3 bases, with 10 bases spanning the gap. From germline, CDR1 is SGHRS and CDR2 YFSETQ. The CDR3 DNA is TGCGCCAGCAGCTTGCAGGGTGGGGACACTGAAGCTTTCTTT. This codes for CASSLQGGDTEAFF.

The genes are TRBV19 and TRBJ1-2; 10 positions match TRBD1. Germline V lookup: CDR1 LNHDA, CDR2 SQIVND (reference sequence). The CDR3 runs 15 residues. V gave up 5 bases and J gave up 4 bases; unmatched junction bases: 7. Here the CDR3 reads CASSVTGTGVYGYTF. In nucleotides, the CDR3 is TGTGCCAGTAGTGTGACCGGGACAGGGGTCTATGGCTACACCTTC.

This chain uses TRBV4-2 with TRBJ2-1; 8 nucleotides align to TRBD2. This CDR3 region has 17 residues. CDR1 LGHNA and CDR2 YNFKEQ come from the germline V gene. V shed 3 bases, J shed 3 bases, and the junction held 10 bases outside the gene matches. The CDR3 spells CASSQDAGRAHYNEQFF. DNA for the CDR3: TGTGCCAGCAGCCAGGATGCCGGGAGGGCCCACTACAATGAGCAGTTCTTC.

In this sample, this clone turned up once. The V gene is TRBV2, the J gene TRBJ2-5; TRBD2 aligns across 9 bases. V gave up 7 bases and J gave up 5 bases; unmatched junction bases: 14. This CDR3 has 16 amino acids. CDR1 SNHLY and CDR2 FYNNEI come from the germline V gene. DNA for the CDR3: TGTGCCAGCACGGGGGCTAGCGGGGCTGCTGGCGAGACCCAGTACTTC. Its protein is CASTGASGAAGETQYF. The variable domain in full, completed from reference TRBV2 and TRBJ2-5, reads EPEVTQTPSHQVTQMGQEVILRCVPISNHLYFYWYRQILGQKVEFLVSFYNNEISEKSEIFDDQFSVERPDGSNFTLKIRSTKLEDSAMYFCASTGASGAAGETQYFGPGTRLLVL.